Sequencing of this T cell receptor (beta chain) was carried out in a study of blood T cell repertoires in COVID-19 (dated by TCRdb to about 2020). About the study as a whole: Samples from collaborators originated in the United States, Italy and Spain and spanned both the acute and convalescent phases of COVID-19. A de-identified subject ID, COVID-19 status, age in years and sex were almost always included in the sample metadata. The prospective study material was composed of cDNA or gDNA derived from T cells, B-cell-depleted T cells, or PBMCs. Where available, HLA class I and class II types were taken from metadata supplied by the sample provider and were not determined by assay-based typing. Subjects who had been exposed to COVID-19, were actively infected with it, or had recovered from it provided the deeply sampled blood TCRbeta repertoires that made up the dataset. A freely available public database, intended as a resource for researchers studying the immune response to SARS-CoV-2, is where the repertoires were released. The samples were drawn from the first 160 participants of the ongoing ImmuneRACE study and from under 1,500 subjects provided by 6 global collaborators. Beyond this particular receptor, the publication reports: Clinical and demographic metadata were provided uncurated, with the amount varying by source and participant.

Samples from volunteer blood donors who had recovered from COVID-19 were contributed by a second Seattle source. The collaborating institutions used their own protocols to collect whole blood in K2EDTA tubes. For TCRbeta analysis, collaborators shipped samples as frozen whole blood, isolated PBMCs, or DNA extracted from either of those sample types. On this clone: It has no known antigen specificity. Base qualities are not at hand, and no much larger clone is one base apart.

Counted from cysteine to phenylalanine, this CDR3 has 13 amino acids. Just the 39-base CDR3 DNA is kept, in frame starting at base 1. The junction carries 8 bases between V and J, which are trimmed by 3 bases and 3 bases respectively. As encoded in the germline V gene, CDR1 is KGHSH while CDR2 is LQKENI. TCRbeta CDR3 regions were amplified from genomic DNA using the immunoSEQ Assay, a bias-controlled multiplex PCR. Processing in the source paper ran as follows. The number of nucleated cells in each sample was estimated by amplification of reference gene primers within the assay. To quantify the absolute abundance of each unique TCRbeta CDR3 rearrangement, sequence reads were collapsed and filtered. For each sample, productive Simpson clonality was calculated by taking the square root of Simpson's diversity index across productive rearrangements. TCRdb's version of the immuneACCESS table is confined to in-frame rearrangements and falls short of the full clone set. An unresolved V gene accounts for under half of the shortfall where checked; the remainder is of unknown origin. V and J calls and clone size are given by that table; D and trimming were obtained from the DNA. Present in this sample are under 200,000 clones, 84% of which were seen just once. The ten top clones hold roughly 8% of the sample.

The sequence joins TRBV18 to TRBJ1-1; the D segment could be TRBD1, given 6 matching bases. Sequences were obtained from peripheral blood. The clonotype was recovered from a man aged 40-49 years who had recovered from COVID-19. The DNA reads as follows: TGTGCCAGCTCACCCGGGACACACACTGAAGCTTTCTTT. It specifies CASSPGTHTEAFF.